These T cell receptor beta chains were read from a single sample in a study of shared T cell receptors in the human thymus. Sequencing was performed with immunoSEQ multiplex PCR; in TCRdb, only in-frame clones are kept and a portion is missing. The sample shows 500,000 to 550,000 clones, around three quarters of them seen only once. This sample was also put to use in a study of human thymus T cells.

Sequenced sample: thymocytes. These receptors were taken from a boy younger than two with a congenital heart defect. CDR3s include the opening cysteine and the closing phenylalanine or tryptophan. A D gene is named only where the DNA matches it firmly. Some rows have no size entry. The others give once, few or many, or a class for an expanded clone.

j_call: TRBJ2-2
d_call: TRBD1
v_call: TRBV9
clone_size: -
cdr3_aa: CASSVVGTGGSTGELFF
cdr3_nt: TGTGCCAGCAGCGTAGTAGGAACAGGGGGCAGCACCGGGGAGCTGTTTTTT

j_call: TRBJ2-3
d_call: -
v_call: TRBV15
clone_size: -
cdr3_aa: CATSRVPGRQEGAQYF
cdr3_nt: TGTGCCACCAGCAGAGTACCCGGACGCCAAGAGGGTGCGCAGTATTTT

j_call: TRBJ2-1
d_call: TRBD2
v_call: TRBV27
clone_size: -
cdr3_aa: CASSTGLAGPYNEQFF
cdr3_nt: TGTGCCAGCAGTACCGGACTAGCGGGCCCCTACAATGAGCAGTTCTTC

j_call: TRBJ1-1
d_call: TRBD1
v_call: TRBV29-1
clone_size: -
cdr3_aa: CSVPFRTGDTEAFF
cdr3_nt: TGCAGCGTGCCTTTCCGAACAGGGGACACTGAAGCTTTCTTT

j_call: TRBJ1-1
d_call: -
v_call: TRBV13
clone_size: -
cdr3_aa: CASSLATSVEAFF
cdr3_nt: TGTGCCAGCAGCCTTGCCACCTCGGTTGAAGCTTTCTTT

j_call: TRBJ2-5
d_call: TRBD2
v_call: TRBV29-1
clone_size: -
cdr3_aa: CSGASGNETQYF
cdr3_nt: TGCAGCGGGGCTAGCGGGAATGAGACCCAGTACTTC

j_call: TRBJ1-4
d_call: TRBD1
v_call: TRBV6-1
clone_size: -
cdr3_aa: CASSAKGQLNEKLFF
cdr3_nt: TGTGCCAGCAGTGCCAAGGGACAGCTTAATGAAAAACTGTTTTTT

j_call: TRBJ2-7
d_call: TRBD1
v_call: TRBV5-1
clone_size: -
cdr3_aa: CANAGTGGYEQYF
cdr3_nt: TGCGCCAACGCCGGGACAGGGGGCTACGAGCAGTACTTC

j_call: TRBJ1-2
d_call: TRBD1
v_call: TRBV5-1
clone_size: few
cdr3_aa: CASSWDRGPDRYTF
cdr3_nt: TGCGCCAGCAGCTGGGACAGGGGGCCCGATCGCTACACCTTC

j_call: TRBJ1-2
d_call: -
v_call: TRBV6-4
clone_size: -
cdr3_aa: CASSDLGGGNYTF
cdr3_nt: TGTGCCAGCAGCGATTTGGGCGGGGGGAACTACACCTTC

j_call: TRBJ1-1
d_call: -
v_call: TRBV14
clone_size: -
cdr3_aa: CASSQEHRGAFF
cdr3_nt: TGTGCCAGCAGCCAAGAACATCGGGGGGCTTTCTTT

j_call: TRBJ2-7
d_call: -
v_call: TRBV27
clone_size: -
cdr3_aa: CASRTHSPCYEQYF
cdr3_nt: TGTGCCAGCCGCACCCACAGTCCCTGCTACGAGCAGTACTTC

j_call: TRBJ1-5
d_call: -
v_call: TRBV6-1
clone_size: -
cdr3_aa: CASSDDRYNQPQHF
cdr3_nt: TGTGCCAGCAGTGACGACAGGTACAATCAGCCCCAGCATTTT

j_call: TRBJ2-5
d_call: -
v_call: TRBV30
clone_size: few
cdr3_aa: CALDYQETQYF
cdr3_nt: TGTGCCTTGGACTATCAAGAGACCCAGTACTTC

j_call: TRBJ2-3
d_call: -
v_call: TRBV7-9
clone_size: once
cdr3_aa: CASSCQCTDTQYF
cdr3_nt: TGTGCCAGCAGCTGCCAGTGCACAGATACGCAGTATTTT

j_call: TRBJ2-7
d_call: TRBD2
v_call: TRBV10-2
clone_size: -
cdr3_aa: CASSAGTSASYEQYF
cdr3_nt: TGCGCCAGCAGCGCCGGGACTAGCGCATCCTACGAGCAGTACTTC

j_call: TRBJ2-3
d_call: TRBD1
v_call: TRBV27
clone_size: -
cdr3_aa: CASSHPGQGNDTQYF
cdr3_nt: TGTGCCAGCAGCCATCCGGGACAGGGCAATGATACGCAGTATTTT

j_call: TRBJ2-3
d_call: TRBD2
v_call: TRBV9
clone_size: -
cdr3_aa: CASSPISGGSTDTQYF
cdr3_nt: TGTGCCAGCAGCCCCATCTCGGGGGGGAGCACAGATACGCAGTATTTT

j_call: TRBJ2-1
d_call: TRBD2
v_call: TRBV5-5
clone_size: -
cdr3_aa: CASSLGGGGPHEQFF
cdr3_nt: TGTGCCAGCAGCTTGGGCGGGGGAGGCCCCCATGAGCAGTTCTTC

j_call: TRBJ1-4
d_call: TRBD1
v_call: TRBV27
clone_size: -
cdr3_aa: CASSLSNRGRGEKLFF
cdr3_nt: TGTGCCAGCAGTTTATCGAACAGGGGGCGAGGGGAAAAACTGTTTTTT

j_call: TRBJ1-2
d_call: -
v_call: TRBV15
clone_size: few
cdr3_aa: CATSRDGDALYGYTF
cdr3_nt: TGTGCCACCAGCAGAGATGGAGACGCCCTCTATGGCTACACCTTC

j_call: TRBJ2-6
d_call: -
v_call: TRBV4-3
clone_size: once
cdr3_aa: CASSQAPDSMSSGANVLTF
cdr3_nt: TGCGCCAGCAGCCAAGCGCCCGACAGTATGAGCTCTGGGGCCAACGTCCTGACTTTC

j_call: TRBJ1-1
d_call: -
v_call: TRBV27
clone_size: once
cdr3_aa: CASRNREGRTEAFF
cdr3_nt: TGTGCCAGCAGAAACAGGGAAGGTCGGACTGAAGCTTTCTTT

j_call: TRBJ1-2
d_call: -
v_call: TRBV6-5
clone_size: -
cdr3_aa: CASSPPGHWYGYTF
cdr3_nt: TGTGCCAGCAGTCCACCGGGACACTGGTATGGCTACACCTTC

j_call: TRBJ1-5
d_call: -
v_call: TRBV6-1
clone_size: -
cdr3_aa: CASSVLGGENQPQHF
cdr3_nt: TGTGCCAGCAGTGTTTTGGGAGGGGAGAATCAGCCCCAGCATTTT

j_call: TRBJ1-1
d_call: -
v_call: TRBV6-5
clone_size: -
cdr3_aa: CASSLQGYMGTEAFF
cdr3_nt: TGTGCCAGCAGCCTCCAGGGGTATATGGGCACTGAAGCTTTCTTT

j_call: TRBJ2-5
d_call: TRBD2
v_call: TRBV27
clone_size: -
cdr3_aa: CASSLKREGKETQYF
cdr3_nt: TGTGCCAGCAGTTTGAAGCGGGAGGGAAAAGAGACCCAGTACTTC

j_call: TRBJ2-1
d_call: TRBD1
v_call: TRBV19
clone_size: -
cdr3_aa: CASSILPGQGENEQFF
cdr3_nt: TGTGCCAGTAGTATACTACCGGGACAGGGGGAGAATGAGCAGTTCTTC

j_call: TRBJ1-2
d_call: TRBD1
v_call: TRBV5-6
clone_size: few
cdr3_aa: CASSSTPRQGSYGYTF
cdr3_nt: TGTGCCAGCAGCTCCACCCCCCGACAGGGCTCCTATGGCTACACCTTC

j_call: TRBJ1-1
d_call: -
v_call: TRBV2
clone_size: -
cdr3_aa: CASSEVSRPEGSMNTEAFF
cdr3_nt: TGTGCCAGCAGTGAAGTCAGTCGCCCGGAGGGGAGCATGAACACTGAAGCTTTCTTT

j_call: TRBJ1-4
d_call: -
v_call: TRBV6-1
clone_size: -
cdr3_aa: CASSARREGRGTTMNKRFF
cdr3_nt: TGTGCCAGCAGTGCTAGAAGGGAGGGCCGAGGGACAACAATGAATAAGAGGTTTTTT

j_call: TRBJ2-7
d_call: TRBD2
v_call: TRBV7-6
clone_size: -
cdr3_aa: CASSPPPGLADRYEQYF
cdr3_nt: TGTGCCAGCAGCCCGCCCCCAGGACTAGCGGATCGCTACGAGCAGTACTTC

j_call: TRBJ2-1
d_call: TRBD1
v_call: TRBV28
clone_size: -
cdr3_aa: CASSSGGASYNEQFF
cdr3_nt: TGTGCCAGCAGCTCAGGGGGCGCATCCTACAATGAGCAGTTCTTC

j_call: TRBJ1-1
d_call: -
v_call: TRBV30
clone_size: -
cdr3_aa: CAWSVNSQTSDMNTEAFF
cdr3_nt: TGTGCCTGGAGTGTAAACAGCCAGACGTCCGATATGAACACTGAAGCTTTCTTT

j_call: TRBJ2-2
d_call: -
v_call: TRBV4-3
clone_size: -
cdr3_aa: CASSQARTVNTGELFF
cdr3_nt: TGCGCCAGCAGCCAAGCGAGGACAGTGAACACCGGGGAGCTGTTTTTT

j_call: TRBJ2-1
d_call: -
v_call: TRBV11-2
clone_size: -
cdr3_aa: CASSGDKVGHYNEQFF
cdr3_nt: TGTGCCAGCAGCGGCGATAAGGTGGGCCACTACAATGAGCAGTTCTTC

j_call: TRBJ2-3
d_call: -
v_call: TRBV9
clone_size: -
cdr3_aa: CASSVGTPAAGDTQYF
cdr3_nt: TGTGCCAGCAGCGTGGGGACTCCTGCCGCGGGAGATACGCAGTATTTT

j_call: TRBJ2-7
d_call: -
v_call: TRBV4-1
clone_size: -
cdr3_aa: CASSQELGGAYEQYF
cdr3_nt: TGCGCCAGCAGCCAAGAGTTAGGCGGAGCCTACGAGCAGTACTTC

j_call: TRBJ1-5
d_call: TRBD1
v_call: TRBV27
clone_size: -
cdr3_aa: CASRGQGVGNQPQHF
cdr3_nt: TGTGCCAGCAGGGGACAGGGGGTTGGGAATCAGCCCCAGCATTTT

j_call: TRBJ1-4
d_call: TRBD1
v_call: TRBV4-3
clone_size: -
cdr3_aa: CASSLGGQGADNGEKLFF
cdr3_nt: TGCGCCAGCAGCCTAGGAGGACAGGGGGCGGATAACGGGGAAAAACTGTTTTTT

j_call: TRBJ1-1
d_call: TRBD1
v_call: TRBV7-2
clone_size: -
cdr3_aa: CASSQTGTEAFF
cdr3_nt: TGTGCCAGCAGCCAGACAGGGACTGAAGCTTTCTTT

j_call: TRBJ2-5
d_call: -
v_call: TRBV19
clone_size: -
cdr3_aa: CASSTTPPAGEETQYF
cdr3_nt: TGTGCCAGTAGTACCACCCCCCCGGCAGGCGAAGAGACCCAGTACTTC

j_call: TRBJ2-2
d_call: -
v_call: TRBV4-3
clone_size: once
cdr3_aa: CASSVHGGTGELFF
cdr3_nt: TGCGCCAGCAGTGTTCATGGGGGGACCGGGGAGCTGTTTTTT

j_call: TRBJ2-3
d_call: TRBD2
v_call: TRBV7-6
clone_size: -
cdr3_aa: CASSPQAGASDTQYF
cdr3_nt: TGTGCCAGCAGCCCTCAAGCGGGGGCGTCCGATACGCAGTATTTT

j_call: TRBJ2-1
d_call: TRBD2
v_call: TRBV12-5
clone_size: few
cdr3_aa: CASGLSYGRAQGEQFF
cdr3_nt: TGTGCTAGTGGTTTGTCGTACGGGAGGGCCCAAGGTGAGCAGTTCTTC

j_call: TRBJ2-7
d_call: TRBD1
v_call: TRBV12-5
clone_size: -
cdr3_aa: CASADRGPYEQYF
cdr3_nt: TGTGCTAGTGCCGACAGGGGCCCCTACGAGCAGTACTTC

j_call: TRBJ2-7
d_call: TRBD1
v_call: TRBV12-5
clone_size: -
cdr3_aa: CASGYRGRSYEQYF
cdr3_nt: TGTGCTAGTGGTTACAGGGGTAGGTCCTACGAGCAGTACTTC

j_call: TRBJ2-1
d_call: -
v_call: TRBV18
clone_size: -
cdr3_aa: CASSPMDPGQGEQFF
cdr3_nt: TGTGCCAGCTCACCAATGGATCCCGGGCAGGGTGAGCAGTTCTTC

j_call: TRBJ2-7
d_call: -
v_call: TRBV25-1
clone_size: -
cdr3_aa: CASSEYAGLGEQYF
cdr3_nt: TGTGCCAGCAGTGAATATGCAGGGCTTGGCGAGCAGTACTTC

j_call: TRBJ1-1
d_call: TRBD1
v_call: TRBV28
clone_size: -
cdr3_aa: CASSPGTGGVNEAFF
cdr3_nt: TGTGCCAGCAGTCCCGGGACAGGGGGCGTAAATGAAGCTTTCTTT

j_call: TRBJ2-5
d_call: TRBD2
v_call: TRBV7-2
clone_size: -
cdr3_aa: CASSVNKLAGGGQETQYF
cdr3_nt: TGTGCCAGCAGCGTTAACAAGTTGGCGGGAGGGGGGCAAGAGACCCAGTACTTC

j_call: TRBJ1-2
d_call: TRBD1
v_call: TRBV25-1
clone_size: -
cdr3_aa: CASSPDRGLVYGYTF
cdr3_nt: TGTGCCAGCAGTCCCGACAGGGGGCTTGTCTATGGCTACACCTTC

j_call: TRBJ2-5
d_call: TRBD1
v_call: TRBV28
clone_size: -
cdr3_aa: CASRPGTGLVETQYF
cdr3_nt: TGTGCCAGCAGACCCGGGACAGGGTTGGTGGAGACCCAGTACTTC

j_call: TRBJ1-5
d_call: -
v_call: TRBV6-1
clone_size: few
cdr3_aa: CASSDRRRGNNQPQHF
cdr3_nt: TGTGCCAGCAGTGACCGGCGGCGGGGGAACAATCAGCCCCAGCATTTT

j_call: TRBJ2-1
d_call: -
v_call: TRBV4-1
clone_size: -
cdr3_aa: CASSPDMAGSGNEQFF
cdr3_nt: TGCGCCAGCAGCCCAGATATGGCGGGATCGGGCAATGAGCAGTTCTTC

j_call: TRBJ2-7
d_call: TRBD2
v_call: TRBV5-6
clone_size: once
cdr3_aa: CASSLAGGGTPKQYF
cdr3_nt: TGTGCCAGCAGCTTGGCCGGGGGGGGTACCCCCAAGCAGTACTTC

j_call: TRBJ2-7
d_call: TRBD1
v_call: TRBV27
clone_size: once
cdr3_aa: CASSRDRTLEQYF
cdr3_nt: TGTGCCAGCAGCCGGGACAGGACTCTCGAGCAGTACTTC

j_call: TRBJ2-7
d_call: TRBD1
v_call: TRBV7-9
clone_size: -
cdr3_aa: CASSWGQGGEQYF
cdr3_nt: TGTGCCAGCAGCTGGGGACAGGGAGGCGAGCAGTACTTC

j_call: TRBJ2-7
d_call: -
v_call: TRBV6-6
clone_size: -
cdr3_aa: CASSPPKGGVPYEQYF
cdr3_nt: TGTGCCAGCAGTCCCCCGAAAGGCGGGGTCCCCTACGAGCAGTACTTC